This T cell receptor (beta chain) was captured in a study of cytomegalovirus exposure and HLA in healthy donors. As to this clone: Its target is unknown. The junction and the germline gene differ at one end; a read error may be behind it.

Study-wide results and caveats: Productive rates of about 87% or about 30% were seen for most TCR beta V segments in an earlier analysis.

It was with 60 Vbeta and 13 Jbeta primers that the PCR ran. This table comes from immunoSEQ multiplex PCR, and its TCRdb copy is limited to in-frame clones, with some not included. Found here are hundreds of thousands of clones, approximately 80% of them singletons; the top ten hold 0.58%. Input material: PBMCs. This TCR came from a middle-aged woman in good health and CMV-seronegative.

The CDR3, as DNA: TGTTCCAGCAGCTTAAAGGTGACAGGGGTGGGATCCGAGCAGTACTTC. Protein: CSSSLKVTGVGSEQYF. The chain joins TRBV7-9 to TRBJ2-7; 8 bases match TRBD1. This CDR3 contains 16 residues. Germline values: CDR1 SEHNR, CDR2 FQNEAQ (reference sequence).